This T cell receptor beta chain stems from a study of T-cell memory formation after mild COVID-19. Study conclusions and caveats: Pre-infection memory already had some responding clones, implying cross-reactive memory joined. Contracting CD4+ clones were located mainly in CM and EM, and CD8+ clones in EMRA. Among clones contracting day 15 to 85, CD4/CD8 was balanced, whereas later expanders leaned CD4+.

A single record per CDR3 protein comes from TCRdb applying MiXCR to the 5' RACE reads. The sample gives 310,000 or so distinct CDR3 sequences, more than 15% of which show up once; over 20% is in the top ten. The V gene lost 5 bases and the J gene lost 5 bases, with 16 bases spanning the gap. The CDR3 has 14 amino acids. Germline lookup yields CDR1 SEHNR and CDR2 FQNEAQ (reference sequence). This clonotype was counted a few times. Its target is not known. The chain couples TRBV7-9 to TRBJ2-7; TRBD1 might be the D (5 bases). Sequencing was done on a sample of PBMCs or a T cell subset sorted from them (not recorded which). This clonotype originated in a man between 18 and 29 years old who had mild COVID-19 (a few samples of this study predate the infection). Cell type and time point are not known. In DNA form, the CDR3 reads TGTGCCAGCAGCGAATCAGGGTGGGCTGACGAGCAGTACTTC. It codes for CASSESGWADEQYF.